The T cell receptor (beta chain) described here comes from a study of CD8 T cells in ankylosing spondylitis. General study findings and limits: Characteristic of ankylosing spondylitis blood, it appeared, was a TCR beta motif comprising eight highly homologous variants. Reported data indicate significant enrichment of disease-linked clones within matched ankylosing spondylitis synovial fluid. CD8+ disease-linked clones were present at relatively low frequencies in blood.

The CDR3 has 12 amino acids. Germline V lookup: CDR1 MNHEY, CDR2 SMNVEV (reference sequence). With 6 bases removed from V and 8 bases from J, the gap between germline ends came to 13 bases. Comment on this clonotype: Its specificity is unknown.

With molecular barcodes, quantitative 5'-RACE was used to make the TCR beta libraries. TCRdb analysed the 5' RACE reads with MiXCR anew, one entry per CDR3 protein. The table lists some 140,000 distinct CDR3 sequences, roughly 8.8% of them singletons. The chain combines TRBV27 with TRBJ1-2; D possibly corresponds to TRBD1 (5 bases). The sequence was collected from a male donor with ankylosing spondylitis. What was sequenced was synovial fluid, either unsorted or a sorted T cell fraction (not recorded which). CDR3 DNA sequence: TGTGCCAGCAGACCAACAGGCGGCGGCTACACCTTC. Translating it yields CASRPTGGGYTF.